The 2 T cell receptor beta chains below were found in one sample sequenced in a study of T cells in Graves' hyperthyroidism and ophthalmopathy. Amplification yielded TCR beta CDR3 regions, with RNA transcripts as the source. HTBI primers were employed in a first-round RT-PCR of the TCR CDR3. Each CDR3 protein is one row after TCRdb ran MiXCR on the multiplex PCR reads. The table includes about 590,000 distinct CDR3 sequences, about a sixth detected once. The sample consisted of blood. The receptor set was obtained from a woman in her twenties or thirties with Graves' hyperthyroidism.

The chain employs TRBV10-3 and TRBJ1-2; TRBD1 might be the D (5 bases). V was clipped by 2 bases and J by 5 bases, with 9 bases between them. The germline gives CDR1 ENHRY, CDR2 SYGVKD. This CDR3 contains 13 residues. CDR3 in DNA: TGTGCCATCAGTGAGCAGGGTCTTTATGGCTACACCTTC. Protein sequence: CAISEQGLYGYTF.

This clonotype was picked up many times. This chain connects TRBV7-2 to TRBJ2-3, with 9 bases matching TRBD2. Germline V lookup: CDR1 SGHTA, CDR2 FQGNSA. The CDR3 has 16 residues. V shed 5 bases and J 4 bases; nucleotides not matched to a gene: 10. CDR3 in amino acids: CASSARSGSGSDTQYF. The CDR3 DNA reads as TGTGCCAGCAGCGCACGTAGCGGGAGCGGATCAGATACGCAGTATTTT. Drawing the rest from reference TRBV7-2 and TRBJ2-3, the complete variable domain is GAGVSQSPSNKVTEKGKDVELRCDPISGHTALYWYRQSLGQGLEFLIYFQGNSAPDKSGLPSDRFSAERTGGSVSTLTIQRTQQEDSAVYLCASSARSGSGSDTQYFGPGTRLTVL.